This T cell receptor (beta chain) was recorded in a study of OX40 agonist ivuxolimab in advanced cancers. Study-level information: Patients were infused with ivuxolimab every 2 weeks at 0.01 to 10 mg/kg.

Between the trimmed V and J ends, which lost 0 bases and 3 bases, there was a span of 21 bases. Germline V gene sequence: CDR1 SGHDT, CDR2 YYEEEE. The CDR3 contains 18 residues. On this clone: Antigen specificity is unknown.

Measured with immunoSEQ multiplex PCR; TCRdb has only the in-frame clones, and not every one. The sample consists of about 25,000 clones, roughly 80% of them appearing once. Whole-study findings and limits: Researchers did not determine the expanded peripheral T cells' antigen specificity. Circulating CD4+ and CD8+ T cells showed clonal expansion by week 6 at 0.1 to 3.0 mg/kg.

Here the sequenced sample was CD4+ or CD8+ T cells sorted from blood, taken in a trial of the OX40 agonist ivuxolimab. This receptor was identified in an adult with an advanced solid tumor such as melanoma, head and neck, liver or kidney cancer. This chain uses TRBV5-6 with TRBJ1-1; D is unresolved. This CDR3 reads CASSLDAASRLVHTEAFF. The CDR3 bases are TGTGCCAGCAGCTTGGACGCCGCCAGTCGATTGGTTCACACTGAAGCTTTCTTT. Full variable domain (missing parts from reference TRBV5-6 and TRBJ1-1): DAGVTQSPTHLIKTRGQQVTLRCSPKSGHDTVSWYQQALGQGPQFIFQYYEEEERQRGNFPDRFSGHQFPNYSSELNVNALLLGDSALYLCASSLDAASRLVHTEAFFGQGTRLTVV.